This T cell receptor (beta chain) was found in a study of T cell changes during pregnancy in multiple sclerosis. Sequenced by immunoSEQ multiplex PCR; TCRdb stores in-frame clones only, minus some. The repertoire holds around 70,000 clones, with roughly 92% as singletons. This clone occurred a few times. Germline lookup yields CDR1 MDHEN and CDR2 SYDVKM. The CDR3 sequence is 11 residues long. V lost 5 bases, J lost 4 bases, and 5 bases lay in between. J is TRBJ1-2 and V is TRBV28; D unclear. The input for sequencing was peripheral blood, taken in the second trimester of pregnancy. The clonotype originates from a female donor with multiple sclerosis, enrolled in a pregnancy study. This CDR3 is CASSLSYGYTF. Written as DNA, the CDR3 is TGTGCCAGCAGTCTCAGCTATGGCTACACCTTC.